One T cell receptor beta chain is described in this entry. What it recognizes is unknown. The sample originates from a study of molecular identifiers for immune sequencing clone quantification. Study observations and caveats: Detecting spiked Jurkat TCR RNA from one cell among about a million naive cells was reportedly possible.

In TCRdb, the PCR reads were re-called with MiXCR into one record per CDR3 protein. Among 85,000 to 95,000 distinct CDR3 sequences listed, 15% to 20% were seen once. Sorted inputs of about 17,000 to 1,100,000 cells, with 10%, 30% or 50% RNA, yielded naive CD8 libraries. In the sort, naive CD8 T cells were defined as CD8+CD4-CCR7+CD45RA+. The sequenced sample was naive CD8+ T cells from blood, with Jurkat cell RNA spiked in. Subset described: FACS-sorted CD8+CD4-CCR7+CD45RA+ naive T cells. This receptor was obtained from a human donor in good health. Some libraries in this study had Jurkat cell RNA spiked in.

The CDR3 sequence: CSARDLYGGEKYNEQFF. The DNA of the CDR3 is TGCAGTGCTAGAGATCTCTACGGGGGGGAGAAATACAATGAGCAGTTCTTC. The chain employs TRBV20-1 and TRBJ2-1, with 8 bases that match TRBD2. The V segment lost 0 bases and the J segment 4 bases; nucleotides outside the gene matches: 11. Per the germline V gene, CDR1 is DFQATT and CDR2 is SNEGSKA (reference sequence). The CDR3 has 17 amino acids.